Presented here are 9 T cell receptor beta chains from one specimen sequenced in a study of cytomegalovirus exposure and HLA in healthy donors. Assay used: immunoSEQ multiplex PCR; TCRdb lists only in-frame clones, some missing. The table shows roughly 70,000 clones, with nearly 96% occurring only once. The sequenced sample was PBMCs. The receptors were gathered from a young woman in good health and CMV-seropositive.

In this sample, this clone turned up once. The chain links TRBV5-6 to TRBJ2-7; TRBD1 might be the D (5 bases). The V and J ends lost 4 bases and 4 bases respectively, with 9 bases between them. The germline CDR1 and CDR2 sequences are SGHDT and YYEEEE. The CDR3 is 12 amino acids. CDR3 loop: CASSRQRYEQYF. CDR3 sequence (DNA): TGTGCCAGCAGCCGACAGAGGTACGAGCAGTACTTC.

CDR3 protein: CASSQGLAGDQETQYF. CDR3 coding DNA: TGTGCCAGCAGCCAAGGACTAGCGGGAGATCAAGAGACCCAGTACTTC. The chain employs TRBV28 and TRBJ2-5; 13 nucleotides agree with TRBD2. The CDR3 totals 16 residues. V dropped 6 bases and J dropped 2; count of bases not matched to a gene: 6. CDR1 MDHEN and CDR2 SYDVKM come from the germline V gene.

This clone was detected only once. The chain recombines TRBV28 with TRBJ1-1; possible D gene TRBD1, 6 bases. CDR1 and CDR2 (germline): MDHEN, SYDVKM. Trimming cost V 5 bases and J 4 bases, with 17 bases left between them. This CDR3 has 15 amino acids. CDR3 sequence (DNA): TGTGCCAGCAGTCGCCATCAGGGGTCGCGCACTGAAGCTTTCTTT. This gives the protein CASSRHQGSRTEAFF.

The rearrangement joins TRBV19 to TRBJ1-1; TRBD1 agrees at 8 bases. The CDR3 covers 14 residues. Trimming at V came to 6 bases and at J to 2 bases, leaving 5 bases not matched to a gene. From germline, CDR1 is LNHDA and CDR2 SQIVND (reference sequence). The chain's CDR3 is CASRDRGVNTEAFF. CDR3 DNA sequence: TGTGCCAGTAGAGACAGGGGCGTTAACACTGAAGCTTTCTTT.

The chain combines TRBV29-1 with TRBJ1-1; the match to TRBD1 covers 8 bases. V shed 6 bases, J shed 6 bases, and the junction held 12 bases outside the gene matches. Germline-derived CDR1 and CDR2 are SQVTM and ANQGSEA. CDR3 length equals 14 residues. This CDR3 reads CSVNRQGRAPEAFF. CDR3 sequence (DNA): TGCAGCGTGAACAGACAGGGGCGTGCTCCTGAAGCTTTCTTT.

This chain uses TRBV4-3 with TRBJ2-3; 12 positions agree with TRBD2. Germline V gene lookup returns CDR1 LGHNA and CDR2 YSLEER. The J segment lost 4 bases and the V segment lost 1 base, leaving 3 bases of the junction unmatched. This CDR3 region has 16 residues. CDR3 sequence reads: CASSQALAGGPDTQYF. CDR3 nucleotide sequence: TGCGCCAGCAGCCAAGCACTAGCGGGAGGACCAGATACGCAGTATTTT.

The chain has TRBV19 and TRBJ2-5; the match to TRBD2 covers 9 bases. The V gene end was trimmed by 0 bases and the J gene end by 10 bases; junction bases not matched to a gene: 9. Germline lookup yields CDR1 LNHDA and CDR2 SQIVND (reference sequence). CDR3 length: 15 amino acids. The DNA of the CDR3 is TGTGCCAGTAGTATAGATAGCGGGAGAAGTATTGGCCAGTACTTC. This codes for CASSIDSGRSIGQYF.

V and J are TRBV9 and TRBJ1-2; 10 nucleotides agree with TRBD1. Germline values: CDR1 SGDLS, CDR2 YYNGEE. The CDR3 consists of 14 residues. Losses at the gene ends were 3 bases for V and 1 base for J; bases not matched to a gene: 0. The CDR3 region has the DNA TGTGCCAGCAGCGGGACAGGGGGTAACTATGGCTACACCTTC. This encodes CASSGTGGNYGYTF.

The CDR3 loop is CASSFDGRRSDTQYF. Here the CDR3 DNA reads TGTGCCAGCAGCTTTGACGGGAGGAGGTCAGATACGCAGTATTTT. The chain links TRBV7-6 to TRBJ2-3; 7 bases fit TRBD2. The ends lost 3 bases at V and 4 bases at J; junction bases unmatched: 7. The CDR3 contains 15 residues. The germline gives CDR1 SGHVS, CDR2 FNYEAQ.